This section outlines one TCR beta chain sequence together with its context. Its target is not known. This sample is part of a study of shared clonotypes between healthy human individuals. Sequencing used immunoSEQ multiplex PCR; TCRdb keeps in-frame clones, though not all of them. The sample consists of 2 million to 3 million clones, 90% to 95% of them appearing once. Findings of the study overall: Naive subsets generally had larger estimated richness than memory subsets.

The sequence came from a man aged 18 to 29 in good health. Some clones in this sample may be carry-over from other donors' samples. The sample consisted of naive CD4+ T cells from PBMCs. The subset here: CD45RA+ positively selected.

The CDR3 nucleotides are TGTGCCAGCAGTGAATCATGGTCGACTAATGAAAAACTGTTTTTT. Its protein product is CASSESWSTNEKLFF. The chain joins TRBV2 to TRBJ1-4, with D hard to call. The V end lost 2 bases, the J end lost 2 bases, and 9 bases lay between the germline ends. Germline V gene sequence: CDR1 SNHLY, CDR2 FYNNEI. CDR3 length: 15 amino acids. The complete variable domain, with remaining parts taken from reference TRBV2 and TRBJ1-4, reads EPEVTQTPSHQVTQMGQEVILRCVPISNHLYFYWYRQILGQKVEFLVSFYNNEISEKSEIFDDQFSVERPDGSNFTLKIRSTKLEDSAMYFCASSESWSTNEKLFFGSGTQLSVL.